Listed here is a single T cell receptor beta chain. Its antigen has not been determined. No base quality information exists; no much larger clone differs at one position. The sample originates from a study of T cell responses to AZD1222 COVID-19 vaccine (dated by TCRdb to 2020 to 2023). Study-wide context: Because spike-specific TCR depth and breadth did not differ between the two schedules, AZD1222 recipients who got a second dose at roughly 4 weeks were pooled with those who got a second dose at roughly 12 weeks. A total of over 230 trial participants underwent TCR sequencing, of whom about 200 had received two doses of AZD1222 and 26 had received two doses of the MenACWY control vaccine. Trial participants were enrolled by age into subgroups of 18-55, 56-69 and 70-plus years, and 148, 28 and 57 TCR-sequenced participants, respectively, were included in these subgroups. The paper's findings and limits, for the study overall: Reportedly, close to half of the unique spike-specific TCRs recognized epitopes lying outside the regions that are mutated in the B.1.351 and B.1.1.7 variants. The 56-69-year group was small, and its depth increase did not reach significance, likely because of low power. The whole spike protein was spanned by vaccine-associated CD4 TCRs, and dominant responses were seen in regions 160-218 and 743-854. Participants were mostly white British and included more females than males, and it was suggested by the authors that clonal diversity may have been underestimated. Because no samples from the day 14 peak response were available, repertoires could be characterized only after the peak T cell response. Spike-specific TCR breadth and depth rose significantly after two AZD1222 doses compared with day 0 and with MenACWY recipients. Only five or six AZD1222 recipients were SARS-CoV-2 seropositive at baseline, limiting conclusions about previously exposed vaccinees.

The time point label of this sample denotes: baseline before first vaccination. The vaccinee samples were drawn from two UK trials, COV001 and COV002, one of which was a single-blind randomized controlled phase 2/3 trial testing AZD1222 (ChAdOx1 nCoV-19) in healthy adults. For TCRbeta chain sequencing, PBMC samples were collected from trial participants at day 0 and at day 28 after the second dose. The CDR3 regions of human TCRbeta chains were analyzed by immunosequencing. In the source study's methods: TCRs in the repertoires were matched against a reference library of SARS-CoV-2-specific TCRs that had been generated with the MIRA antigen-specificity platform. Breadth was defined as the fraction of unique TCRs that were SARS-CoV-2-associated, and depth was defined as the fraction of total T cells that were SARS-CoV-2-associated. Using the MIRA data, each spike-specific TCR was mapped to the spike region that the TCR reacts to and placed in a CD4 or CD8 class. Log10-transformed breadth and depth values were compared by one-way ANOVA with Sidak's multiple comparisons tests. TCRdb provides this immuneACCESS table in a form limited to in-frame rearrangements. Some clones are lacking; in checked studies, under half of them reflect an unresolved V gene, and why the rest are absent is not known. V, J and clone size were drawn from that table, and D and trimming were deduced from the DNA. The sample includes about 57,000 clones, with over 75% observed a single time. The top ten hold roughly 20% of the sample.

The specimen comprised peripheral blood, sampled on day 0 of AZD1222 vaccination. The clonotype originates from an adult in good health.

DNA sequence: TGTGCCAGCAGTTTGGGGCCAGTTGGAAACACCATATATTTT. Its amino acids are CASSLGPVGNTIYF. The receptor chain draws on TRBV27 and TRBJ1-3; the D gene is perhaps TRBD1, from 5 matching bases. CDR1 and CDR2 are drawn from the germline V gene (reference sequence): MNHEY, SMNVEV. The CDR3 measures 14 amino acids from cysteine to phenylalanine. The read is trimmed to its CDR3 DNA, 42 bases read in frame from base 1. Relative to germline, V is 3 bases shorter and J is 3 bases shorter, with 9 bases between their ends.